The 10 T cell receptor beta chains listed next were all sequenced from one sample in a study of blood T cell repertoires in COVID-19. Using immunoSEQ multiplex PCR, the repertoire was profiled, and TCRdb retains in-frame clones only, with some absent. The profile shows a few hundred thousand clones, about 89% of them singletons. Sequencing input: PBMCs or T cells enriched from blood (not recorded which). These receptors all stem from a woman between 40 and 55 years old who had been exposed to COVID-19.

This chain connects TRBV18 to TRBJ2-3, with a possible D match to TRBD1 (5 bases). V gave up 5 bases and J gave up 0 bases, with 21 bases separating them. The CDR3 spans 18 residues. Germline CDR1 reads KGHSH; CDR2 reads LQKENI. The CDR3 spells CASSRTGFGIVSTDTQYF. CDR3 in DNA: TGTGCCAGCTCAAGAACAGGTTTTGGAATCGTTAGCACAGATACGCAGTATTTT.

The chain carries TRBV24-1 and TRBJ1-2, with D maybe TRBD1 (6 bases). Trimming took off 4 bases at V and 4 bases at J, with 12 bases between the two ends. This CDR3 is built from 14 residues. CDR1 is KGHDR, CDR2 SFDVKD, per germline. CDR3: CATSDQTGAYGYTF. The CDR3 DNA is TGTGCCACCAGTGACCAGACAGGAGCCTATGGCTACACCTTC.

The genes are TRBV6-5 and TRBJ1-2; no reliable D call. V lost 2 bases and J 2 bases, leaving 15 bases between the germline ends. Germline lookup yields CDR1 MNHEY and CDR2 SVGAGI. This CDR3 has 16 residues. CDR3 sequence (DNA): TGTGCCAGCAGTTACAGAACCCCAGGCAGAAACTATGGCTACACCTTC. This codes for CASSYRTPGRNYGYTF.

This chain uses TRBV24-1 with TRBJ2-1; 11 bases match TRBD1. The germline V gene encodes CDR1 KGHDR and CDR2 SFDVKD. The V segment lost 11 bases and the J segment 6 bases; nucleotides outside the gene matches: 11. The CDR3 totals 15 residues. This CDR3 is CAISAGTGGGNEQFF. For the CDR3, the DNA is TGTGCCATATCTGCCGGGACAGGGGGAGGCAATGAGCAGTTCTTC.

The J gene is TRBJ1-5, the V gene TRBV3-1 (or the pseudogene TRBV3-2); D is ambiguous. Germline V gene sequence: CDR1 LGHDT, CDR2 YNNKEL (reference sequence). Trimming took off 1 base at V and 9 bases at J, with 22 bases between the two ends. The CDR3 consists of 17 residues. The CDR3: CASSQGIDYGPSTPQHF. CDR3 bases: TGTGCCAGCAGCCAAGGAATCGACTACGGGCCCTCCACGCCCCAGCATTTT.

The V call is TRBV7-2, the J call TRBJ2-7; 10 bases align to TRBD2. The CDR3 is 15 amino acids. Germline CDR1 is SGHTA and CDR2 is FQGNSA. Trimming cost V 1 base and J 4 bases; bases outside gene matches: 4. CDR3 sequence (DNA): TGTGCCAGCAGCTTAGAGCGGGGGGGTCCGTACGAGCAGTACTTC. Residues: CASSLERGGPYEQYF. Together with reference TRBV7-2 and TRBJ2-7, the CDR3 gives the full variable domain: GAGVSQSPSNKVTEKGKDVELRCDPISGHTALYWYRQSLGQGLEFLIYFQGNSAPDKSGLPSDRFSAERTGGSVSTLTIQRTQQEDSAVYLCASSLERGGPYEQYFGPGTRLTVT.

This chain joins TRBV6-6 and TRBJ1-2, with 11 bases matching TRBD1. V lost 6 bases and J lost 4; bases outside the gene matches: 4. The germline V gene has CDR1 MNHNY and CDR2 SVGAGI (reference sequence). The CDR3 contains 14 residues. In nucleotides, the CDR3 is TGTGCCAGCAGGCTGGGACAGGGGGTCTATGGCTACACCTTC. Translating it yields CASRLGQGVYGYTF.

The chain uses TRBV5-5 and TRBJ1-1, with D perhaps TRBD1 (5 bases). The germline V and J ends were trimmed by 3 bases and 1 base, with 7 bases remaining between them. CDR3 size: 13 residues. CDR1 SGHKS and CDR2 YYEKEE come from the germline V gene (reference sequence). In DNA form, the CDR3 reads TGTGCCAGCAGCTCGGACACGAACACTGAAGCTTTCTTT. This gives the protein CASSSDTNTEAFF.

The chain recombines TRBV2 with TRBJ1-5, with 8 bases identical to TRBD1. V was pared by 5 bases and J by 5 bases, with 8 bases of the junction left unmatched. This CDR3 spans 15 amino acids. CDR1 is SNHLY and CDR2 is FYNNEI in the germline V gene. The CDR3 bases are TGTGCCAGCAGTAGGCCCGGACAGGGCGATCAGCCCCAGCATTTT. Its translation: CASSRPGQGDQPQHF.

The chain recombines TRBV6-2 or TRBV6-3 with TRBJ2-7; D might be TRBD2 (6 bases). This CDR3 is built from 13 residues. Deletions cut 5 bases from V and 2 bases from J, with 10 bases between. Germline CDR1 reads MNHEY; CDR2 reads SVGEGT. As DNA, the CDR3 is TGTGCCAGCAGTGGGGACTGGACCTACGAGCAGTACTTC. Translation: CASSGDWTYEQYF.